A single sample is the source of the 16 T cell receptor beta chains below, sequenced in a study of cytomegalovirus exposure and HLA in healthy donors. With 60 Vbeta and 13 Jbeta primers, the PCR was carried out. The protocol was immunoSEQ multiplex PCR, while the TCRdb copy is restricted to in-frame clones and leaves out a portion. The sample holds 200,000 to 250,000 clones, approximately 80% seen once. Source material: PBMCs. These receptor sequences come from a man aged 45-60 years in good health and CMV-seronegative.

This chain links TRBV30 with TRBJ1-6; D is undetermined. Germline V gene sequence: CDR1 GTSNPN, CDR2 SVGIG (reference sequence). Trimming cost V 5 bases and J 9 bases, with 20 bases left between them. This CDR3 is built from 15 residues. CDR3 nucleotides: TGTGCCTGGGGGATGGACCCCAGCGGGAGTTCACCCCTCCACTTT. Its translation is CAWGMDPSGSSPLHF.

This chain connects TRBV27 to TRBJ2-3, with D maybe TRBD2 (6 bases). Trimming removed 10 bases at V and 2 bases at J, with 13 bases between. Germline CDR1 is MNHEY and CDR2 is SMNVEV (reference sequence). The CDR3 is made up of 13 amino acids. CDR3 coding DNA: TGTGCCACTGGCGGGGCCTACACAGATACGCAGTATTTT. It specifies CATGGAYTDTQYF.

This clone was counted a few times. The J gene is TRBJ2-3, the V gene TRBV28; 8 bases align to TRBD2. Trimming at V came to 5 bases and at J to 0 bases, leaving 4 bases not matched to a gene. CDR1 and CDR2 (germline): MDHEN, SYDVKM. There are 15 residues in the CDR3. The CDR3 DNA sequence: TGTGCCAGCAGTCTTAGCGGGACTAGCACAGATACGCAGTATTTT. The encoded protein is CASSLSGTSTDTQYF.

The chain carries TRBV5-4 and TRBJ2-7; TRBD2 matches at 8 bases. Germline V lookup: CDR1 SGHNT, CDR2 YYREEE (reference sequence). The CDR3 sequence is 16 residues long. The V segment lost 0 bases and the J segment 3 bases; nucleotides outside the gene matches: 8. In nucleotides, the CDR3 is TGTGCCAGCAGCTTGGGTCTAGGCGGGAGGAACTACGAGCAGTACTTC. Encoded protein: CASSLGLGGRNYEQYF.

The chain has TRBV4-1 and TRBJ1-1; the match to TRBD1 covers 7 bases. Germline V CDR1 and CDR2: MGHRA, YSYEKL. The CDR3 length is 12 residues. The J segment lost 8 bases and the V segment lost 3 bases, leaving 3 bases of the junction unmatched. The DNA of the CDR3 is TGCGCCAGCAGCCAGGCGGGACAGGAAGCTTTCTTT. This gives the protein CASSQAGQEAFF.

The gene calls are TRBV29-1 and TRBJ2-7; 12 nucleotides line up with TRBD2. Germline CDR1 and CDR2: SQVTM and ANQGSEA. CDR3 length: 14 amino acids. The J segment lost 3 bases and the V segment lost 4 bases, leaving 4 bases of the junction unmatched. The CDR3 protein is CSVGTSGMFYEQYF. The CDR3 coding sequence is TGCAGCGTTGGGACTAGCGGGATGTTCTACGAGCAGTACTTC.

This clone was picked up one time. The J gene is TRBJ2-3, the V gene TRBV14; D unresolved. The CDR3 sequence is 14 residues long. The V end was cut by 4 bases, the J end by 3 bases, with 11 bases between. Germline V gene lookup returns CDR1 SGHDN and CDR2 FVKESK. As DNA, the CDR3 is TGTGCCAGCAGCCCCCTAGGAGTTACAGATACGCAGTATTTT. This encodes CASSPLGVTDTQYF. Full variable domain (remainder filled in from reference TRBV14 and TRBJ2-3): EAGVTQFPSHSVIEKGQTVTLRCDPISGHDNLYWYRRVMGKEIKFLLHFVKESKQDESGMPNNRFLAERTGGTYSTLKVQPAELEDSGVYFCASSPLGVTDTQYFGPGTRLTVL.

The chain couples TRBV30 to TRBJ2-3; no clear D gene. This CDR3 has 12 residues. Trimming stripped 3 bases from V and 3 bases from J, with 7 bases between. Per germline, CDR1 GTSNPN and CDR2 SVGIG (reference sequence). The DNA for the CDR3 is TGTGCCTGGAGCCTAGTAACAGATACGCAGTATTTT. As protein: CAWSLVTDTQYF. The full variable domain, completed using reference TRBV30 and TRBJ2-3, is SQTIHQWPATLVQPVGSPLSLECTVEGTSNPNLYWYRQAAGRGLQLLFYSVGIGQISSEVPQNLSASRPQDRQFILSSKKLLLSDSGFYLCAWSLVTDTQYFGPGTRLTVL.

V is TRBV19 and J is TRBJ2-2, with 8 bases aligning to TRBD1. V lost 8 bases to trimming and J lost 1 base; unmatched junction nucleotides: 3. The germline CDR1 and CDR2 sequences are LNHDA and SQIVND (reference sequence). CDR3 length: 14 amino acids. The CDR3: CASRQGMNTGELFF. As DNA, the CDR3 is TGTGCCAGTCGACAGGGGATGAACACCGGGGAGCTGTTTTTT.

This clone has just one count. The chain combines TRBV27 with TRBJ2-1; no definite D call. Germline assignment: CDR1 MNHEY and CDR2 SMNVEV (reference sequence). This CDR3 has 15 residues. Trimming removed 5 bases from V and 0 bases from J, with 11 bases in between. This CDR3 is CASSGVSSSYNEQFF. CDR3 in DNA: TGTGCCAGCAGTGGAGTCAGTAGCTCCTACAATGAGCAGTTCTTC.

This clone has only a few counts. The V call is TRBV30, the J call TRBJ1-6, with D unresolved. The CDR3 extends over 14 amino acids. CDR1 is GTSNPN and CDR2 is SVGIG in the germline V gene (reference sequence). V was shortened by 6 bases and J by 9 bases, with 18 bases between the two germline ends. As DNA, the CDR3 is TGTGCCTGTAAAGACACCTTTGGGAGTTCACCCCTCCACTTT. Translated: CACKDTFGSSPLHF.

The J gene is TRBJ2-7, the V gene TRBV7-2; D not resolved. The CDR3 consists of 14 residues. CDR1 SGHTA and CDR2 FQGNSA come from the germline V gene. Trimming pared 5 bases from V and 6 bases from J, leaving 17 bases between. The CDR3 nucleotides read TGTGCCAGCAGCCCTAAGAGGAGTCGGTTCGAGCAGTACTTC. It yields the protein CASSPKRSRFEQYF.

The chain recombines TRBV5-1 with TRBJ2-7, with D tentatively TRBD1 (6 bases). Germline lookup yields CDR1 SGHRS and CDR2 YFSETQ. The CDR3 is 14 residues long. V shed 1 base and J shed 0 bases, with 8 bases lying between them. The CDR3 region is CASSLTGSSYEQYF. The CDR3 nucleotides are TGCGCCAGCAGCTTGACAGGGAGCTCCTACGAGCAGTACTTC. The full variable domain, in which reference TRBV5-1 and TRBJ2-7 provide the parts outside the CDR3, is KAGVTQTPRYLIKTRGQQVTLSCSPISGHRSVSWYQQTPGQGLQFLFEYFSETQRNKGNFPGRFSGRQFSNSRSEMNVSTLELGDSALYLCASSLTGSSYEQYFGPGTRLTVT.

This chain links TRBV28 with TRBJ1-2; D is unclear. This CDR3 is built from 14 residues. CDR1 is MDHEN, CDR2 SYDVKM, per germline. Trimming shortened V by 7 bases and J by 4 bases, and 16 bases separated the two germline ends. The CDR3 region is CASILGGGSYGYTF. The CDR3 coding sequence is TGTGCCAGCATCCTAGGTGGCGGGTCCTATGGCTACACCTTC.

This clone has a handful of counts. The rearrangement links TRBV6-5 to TRBJ1-5; 7 bases agree with TRBD1. V was pared by 7 bases and J by 4 bases, with 4 bases of the junction left unmatched. CDR3 size: 13 residues. Per germline, CDR1 MNHEY and CDR2 SVGAGI. CDR3 residues: CASTPTGNQPQHF. The DNA of the CDR3 is TGTGCCAGCACCCCGACAGGGAATCAGCCCCAGCATTTT.

The CDR3 sequence: CASSPDSQGTDTQYF. CDR3 nucleotide sequence: TGTGCCAGCAGCCCCGACAGCCAAGGGACAGATACGCAGTATTTT. V usage is TRBV7-9 and J usage is TRBJ2-3; a weak D match, TRBD1 (5 bases). Germline lookup yields CDR1 SEHNR and CDR2 FQNEAQ (reference sequence). V lost 5 bases, J lost 3 bases, and 15 bases lay in between. The CDR3 spans 15 residues.